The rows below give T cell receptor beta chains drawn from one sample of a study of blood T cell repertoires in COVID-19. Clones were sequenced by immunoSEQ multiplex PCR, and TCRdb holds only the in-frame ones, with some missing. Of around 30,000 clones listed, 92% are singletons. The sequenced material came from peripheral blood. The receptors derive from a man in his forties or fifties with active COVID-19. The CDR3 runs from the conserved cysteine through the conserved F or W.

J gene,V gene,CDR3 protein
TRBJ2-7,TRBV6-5,CAIALAGGNEQYF
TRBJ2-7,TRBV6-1,CASSAAPGQGNEQYF
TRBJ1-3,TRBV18,CASSYSQGAGNTIYF
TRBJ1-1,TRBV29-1,CSVADRDAFF
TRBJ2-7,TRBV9,CASSTRGGANYEQYF
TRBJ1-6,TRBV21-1,CASSKSCGTGGSPLHF
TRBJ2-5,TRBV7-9,CASRHDRNQETQYF
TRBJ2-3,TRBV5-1,CASSLVLGTQYF
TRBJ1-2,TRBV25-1,CASSKGLDNYGYTF
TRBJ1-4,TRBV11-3,CASSRDRENEKLFF
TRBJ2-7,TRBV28,CASRPTSGRAPEQYF
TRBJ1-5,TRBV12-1,CAAGGSLRKNQPQHF
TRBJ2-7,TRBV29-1,CSVEDGHHTYEQYF
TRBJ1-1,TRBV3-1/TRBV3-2,CASSQVQNTEAFF
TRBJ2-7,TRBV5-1,CASSAKQGIEQYF
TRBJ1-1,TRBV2,CASNRQGNTEAFF
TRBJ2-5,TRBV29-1,CSAGLQETQYF
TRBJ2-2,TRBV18,CASSQRQDEASTGELFF
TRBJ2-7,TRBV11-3,CASSNWDSVHF
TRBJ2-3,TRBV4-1,CASSRGTRPLDTQYF
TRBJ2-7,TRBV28,CASIPSSDYYYEQYF
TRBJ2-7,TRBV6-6,CASSSPGTGRTYEQYF
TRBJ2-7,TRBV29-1,CSVEFIAQGATYEQYF
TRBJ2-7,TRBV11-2,CASSLVAGQGPEQYF
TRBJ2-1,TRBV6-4,CASSDSPKLSYNEQFF
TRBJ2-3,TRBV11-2,CASSPLETITDTQYF
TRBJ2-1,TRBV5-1,CASSLVVAGAYEQFF
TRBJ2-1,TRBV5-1,CASSLGLGSHNEQFF
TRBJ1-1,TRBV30,CAWTGTVRRGTEAFF
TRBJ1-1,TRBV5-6,CASSLGQDTEAFF
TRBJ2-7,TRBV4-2,CASSQSTSGGPSYEQYF
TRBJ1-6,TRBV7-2,CASSPASGTGRPLHF
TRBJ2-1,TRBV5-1,CASSLAATSNEQFF
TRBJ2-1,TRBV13,CASSFQWTSGGKNYNEQFF
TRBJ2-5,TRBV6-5,CATGTSGWGETQYF
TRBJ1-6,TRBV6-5,CASSYSGRGNSPLHF
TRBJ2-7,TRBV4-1,CASSHPGQGRYEQYF
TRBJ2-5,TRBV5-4,CASSFRGDETQYF
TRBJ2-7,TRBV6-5,CASNTGTAEQYF
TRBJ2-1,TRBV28,CASSLPRESYNEQFF
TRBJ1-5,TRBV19,CATLDRTYNQPQHF
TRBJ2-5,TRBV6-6,CASSPIRGGETQYF
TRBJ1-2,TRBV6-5,CASRGQVNYGYTF
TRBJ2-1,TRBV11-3,CASSLTPAHEQFF
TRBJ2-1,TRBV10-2,CASSTALGGREQFF